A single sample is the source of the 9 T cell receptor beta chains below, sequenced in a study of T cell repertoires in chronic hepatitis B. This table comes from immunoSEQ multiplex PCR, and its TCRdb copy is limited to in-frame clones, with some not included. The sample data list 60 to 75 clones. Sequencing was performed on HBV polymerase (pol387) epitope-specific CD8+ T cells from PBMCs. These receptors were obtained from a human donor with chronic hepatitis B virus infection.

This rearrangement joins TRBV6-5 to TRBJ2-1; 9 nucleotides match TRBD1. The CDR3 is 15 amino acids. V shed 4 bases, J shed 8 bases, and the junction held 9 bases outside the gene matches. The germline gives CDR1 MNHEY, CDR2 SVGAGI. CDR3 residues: CASSSEGTGRDEQFF. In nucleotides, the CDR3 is TGTGCCAGCAGTTCCGAGGGGACAGGGCGGGATGAGCAGTTCTTC.

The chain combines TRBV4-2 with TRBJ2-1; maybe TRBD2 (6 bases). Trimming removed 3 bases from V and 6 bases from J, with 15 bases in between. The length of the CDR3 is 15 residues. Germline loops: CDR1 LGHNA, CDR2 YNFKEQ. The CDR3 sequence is CASSHYGSILNEQFF. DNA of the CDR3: TGTGCCAGCAGCCATTACGGGAGCATCCTCAATGAGCAGTTCTTC.

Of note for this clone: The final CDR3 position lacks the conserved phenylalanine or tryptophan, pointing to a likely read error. CDR3 region: CASSQSRKTYGYTL. The CDR3 DNA follows: TGTGCCAGCAGCCAATCTCGAAAGACCTATGGCTACACCCTC. The V call is TRBV7-6, the J call TRBJ1-2; D remains unclear. Germline CDR1 is SGHVS and CDR2 is FNYEAQ. Trimming removed 5 bases from V and 4 bases from J, with 14 bases in between. CDR3 size: 14 residues.

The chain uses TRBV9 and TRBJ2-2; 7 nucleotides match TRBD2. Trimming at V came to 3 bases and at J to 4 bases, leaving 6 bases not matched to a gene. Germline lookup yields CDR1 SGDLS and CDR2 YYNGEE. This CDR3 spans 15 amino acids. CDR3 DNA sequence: TGTGCCAGCAGCGAGGGACTATTAAGCACCGGGGAGCTGTTTTTT. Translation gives CASSEGLLSTGELFF.

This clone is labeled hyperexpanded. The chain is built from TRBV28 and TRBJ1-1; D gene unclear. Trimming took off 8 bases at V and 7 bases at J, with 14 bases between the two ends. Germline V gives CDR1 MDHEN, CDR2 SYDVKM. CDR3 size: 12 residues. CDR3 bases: TGTGCCAGCCTACCCAGGAGGAGTGAAGCTTTCTTT. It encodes CASLPRRSEAFF.

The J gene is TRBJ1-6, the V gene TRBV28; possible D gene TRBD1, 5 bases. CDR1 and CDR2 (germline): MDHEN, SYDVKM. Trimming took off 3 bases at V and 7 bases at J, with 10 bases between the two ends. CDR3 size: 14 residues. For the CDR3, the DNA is TGTGCCAGCAGTTTGGGGACGGAAAATTCACCCCTCCACTTT. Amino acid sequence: CASSLGTENSPLHF.

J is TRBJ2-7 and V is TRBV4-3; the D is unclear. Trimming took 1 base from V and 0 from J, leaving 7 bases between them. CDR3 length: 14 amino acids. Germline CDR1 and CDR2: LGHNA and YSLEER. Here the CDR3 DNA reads TGCGCCAGCAGCCAAGGACGGGTCTCCTACGAGCAGTACTTC. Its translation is CASSQGRVSYEQYF.

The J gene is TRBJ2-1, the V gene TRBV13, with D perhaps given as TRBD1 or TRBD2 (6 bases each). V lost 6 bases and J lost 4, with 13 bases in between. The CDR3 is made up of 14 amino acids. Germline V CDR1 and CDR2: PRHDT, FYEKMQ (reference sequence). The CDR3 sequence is CASRIQGTYNEQFF. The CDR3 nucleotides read TGTGCCAGCAGGATTCAGGGGACTTACAATGAGCAGTTCTTC.

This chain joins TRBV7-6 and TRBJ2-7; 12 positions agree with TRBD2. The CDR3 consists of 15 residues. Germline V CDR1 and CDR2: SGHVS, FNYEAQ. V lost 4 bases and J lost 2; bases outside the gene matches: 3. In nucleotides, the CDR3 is TGTGCCAGCAGCTCCAGGACTAGCGGGACCTACGAGCAGTACTTC. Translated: CASSSRTSGTYEQYF.